This T cell receptor (beta chain) was captured by sequencing in a study of blood T cell repertoires in COVID-19. Whole-study context: Donors in the United States, Italy and Spain gave samples during acute or convalescent COVID-19. From T cells, B-cell-depleted T cells, or PBMCs came the material, which was cDNA or gDNA.

The authors' processing: Reference gene primer amplification gave estimated nucleated cell counts. Profiling relied on immunoSEQ multiplex PCR, and the TCRdb table lists in-frame clones only, not all of them. V, J and clone size derive from that table, while D and trimming were established from the DNA sequence. The table records over 60,000 clones, roughly 90% of them present only once. This clonotype originated in a woman of 80 years or more with active or convalescent COVID-19. Sequenced input: peripheral blood.

The CDR3 protein is CASSPLGQLNQPQHF. As DNA, the CDR3 is TGTGCCAGCTCACCTCTTGGACAGCTGAATCAGCCCCAGCATTTT. The V and J genes are TRBV18 and TRBJ1-5; tentatively, D is TRBD1 (6 bases). Trimming cost V 3 bases and J 4 bases, with 13 bases left between them. Germline values: CDR1 KGHSH, CDR2 LQKENI. This CDR3 contains 15 residues.